Presented here are 5 T cell receptor beta chains from one specimen sequenced in a study of T cell repertoires in cytomegalovirus infection. TCRdb itself ran the reads through MiXCR, one entry per CDR3 protein. The table lists approximately 140,000 distinct CDR3 sequences, 5.5% to 7% of them singletons. The sequenced sample was PBMCs. Receptors were obtained from a human donor in good health (CMV status not recorded). Some clones in this sample may be carry-over from other donors' samples.

This clonotype was found many times. The chain joins TRBV5-5 to TRBJ2-2, with 8 bases that match TRBD1. The CDR3 is 15 amino acids. The germline gives CDR1 SGHKS, CDR2 YYEKEE (reference sequence). Germline trimming cut 3 bases from V and 5 bases from J; bases unmatched to any gene: 6. CDR3 region: CASSSRTGYTGELFF. DNA for the CDR3: TGTGCCAGCAGCTCGCGGACAGGGTATACCGGGGAGCTGTTTTTT.

This clonotype was counted ten times or more. This rearrangement joins TRBV7-8 to TRBJ2-3, with TRBD1 matching 7 bases. Trimming took 4 bases from V and 5 from J; bases not matched to a gene: 9. The CDR3 runs 15 residues. CDR1 SGHVS and CDR2 FQNEAQ come from the germline V gene. The CDR3 reads CASSSRQGKGDTQYF. The CDR3 DNA reads TGTGCCAGCAGCTCCCGACAGGGTAAAGGAGATACGCAGTATTTT.

This clonotype was seen repeatedly, ten times or more. The chain has TRBV7-2 and TRBJ1-5; perhaps TRBD1 as D (5 bases). The CDR3 is 13 residues long. Per germline, CDR1 SGHTA and CDR2 FQGNSA. Trimming stripped 4 bases from V and 5 bases from J, with 9 bases between. The CDR3 reads CASSWGRDQPQHF. The CDR3 nucleotides read TGTGCCAGCAGCTGGGGGAGGGATCAGCCCCAGCATTTT.

This clonotype turned up a few times. This rearrangement joins TRBV27 to TRBJ2-7, with 12 bases identical to TRBD2. There are 15 residues in the CDR3. The trim removed 6 bases at V and 4 bases at J, leaving 7 bases unmatched. Germline CDR1 and CDR2: MNHEY and SMNVEV (reference sequence). CDR3 sequence reads: CASRFLAGGLYEQYF. The CDR3, as DNA: TGTGCCAGCAGATTTCTAGCGGGGGGGCTATACGAGCAGTACTTC.

This clonotype was recorded many times. The V call is TRBV7-7, the J call TRBJ2-3, with D perhaps TRBD1 (6 bases). Looked up from germline, CDR1 is SSHAT and CDR2 is FNYEAQ (reference sequence). This CDR3 comprises 15 residues. Trimming removed 6 bases from V and 4 bases from J, with 17 bases in between. This chain's CDR3 is CASSSGATTADTQYF. The CDR3 region has the DNA TGTGCCAGCAGTTCAGGGGCGACGACAGCAGATACGCAGTATTTT.